This T cell receptor (beta chain) was captured in a study of sequential checkpoint blockade in melanoma. Data came from immunoSEQ multiplex PCR; TCRdb stores just in-frame clones and leaves some out. This table has about 6,900 clones, 23% appearing once. Findings and limits, study-wide: T-cell fraction and clonality followed PD-L1 and CD8+ counts, not mutational load.

The treatment is: randomized to nivolumab then ipilimumab (arm A) or the reverse (arm B). A remark on this clone: The antigen is undetermined.

Sequencing used tumor tissue (inferred from file names), obtained from a patient given nivolumab and ipilimumab in sequence. The clonotype originates from a human donor with melanoma.

The CDR3 DNA follows: TGTGCCAGCAGCCCCGGGGCAAACCAAGAGACCCAGTACTTC. The encoded protein is CASSPGANQETQYF. The genes are TRBV11-3 and TRBJ2-5; the D call may be TRBD1 or TRBD2 (5 bases each). V was cut by 5 bases and J by 0 bases, with 10 bases left in between. The CDR3 consists of 14 residues. CDR1 is SGHNT and CDR2 is YENEEA in the germline V gene.